This TCR beta chain was observed in a study of response to subunit inactivated influenza vaccine. Each CDR3 protein gets one entry after TCRdb re-called the RT-PCR reads with MiXCR. The table records 650,000 to 800,000 distinct CDR3 sequences, 14% of them present only once. The V end was cut by 3 bases, the J end by 4 bases, with 17 bases between. Germline V gene data show CDR1 as DFQATT and CDR2 as SNEGSKA (reference sequence). The CDR3 extends over 15 amino acids. Notes on this clonotype: Its antigen remains unknown.

Broader study findings: It was the authors' suggestion that each seasonal influenza vaccination recruits few new T cells.

This sequence was found in a man aged 45 to 65 who received an inactivated influenza vaccine. The chain has TRBV20-1 and TRBJ2-3, with D possibly called TRBD1 or TRBD2 (5 bases each). Specimen: PBMCs from blood, collected approximately 15 days before vaccination. The chain's CDR3 is CSARAWGQGADTQYF. The CDR3 DNA follows: TGCAGTGCTAGGGCTTGGGGTCAGGGAGCAGATACGCAGTATTTT.